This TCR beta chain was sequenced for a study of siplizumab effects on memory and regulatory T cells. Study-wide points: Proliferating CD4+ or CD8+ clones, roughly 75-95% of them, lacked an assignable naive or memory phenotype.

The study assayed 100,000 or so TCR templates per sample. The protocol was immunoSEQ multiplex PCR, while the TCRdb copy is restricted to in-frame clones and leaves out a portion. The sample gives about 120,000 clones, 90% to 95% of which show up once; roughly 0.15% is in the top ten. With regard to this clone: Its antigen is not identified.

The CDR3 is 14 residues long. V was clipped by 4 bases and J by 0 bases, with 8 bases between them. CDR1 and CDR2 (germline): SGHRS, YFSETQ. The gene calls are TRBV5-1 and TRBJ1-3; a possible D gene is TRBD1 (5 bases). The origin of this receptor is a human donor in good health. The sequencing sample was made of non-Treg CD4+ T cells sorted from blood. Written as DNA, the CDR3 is TGCGCCAGCAGCGTAGACAGCTCTGGAAACACCATATATTTT. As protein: CASSVDSSGNTIYF.